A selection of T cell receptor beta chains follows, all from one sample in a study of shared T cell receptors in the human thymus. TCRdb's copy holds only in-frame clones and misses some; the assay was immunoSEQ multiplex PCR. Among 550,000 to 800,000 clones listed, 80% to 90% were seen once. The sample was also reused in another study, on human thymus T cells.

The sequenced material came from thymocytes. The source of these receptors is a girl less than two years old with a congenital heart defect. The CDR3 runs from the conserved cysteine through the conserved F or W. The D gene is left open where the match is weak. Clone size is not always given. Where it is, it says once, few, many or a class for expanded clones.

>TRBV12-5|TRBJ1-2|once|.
CASGRRTGIQKDGYTF
TGTGCTAGTGGGCGACGTACAGGGATCCAGAAGGATGGCTACACCTTC
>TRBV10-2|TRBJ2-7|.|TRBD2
CASRTRTSWGYVRVEQYF
TGCGCCAGCAGAACCAGGACTAGCTGGGGATACGTACGGGTCGAGCAGTACTTC
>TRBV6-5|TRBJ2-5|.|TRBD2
CASSSPRAGKETQYF
TGTGCCAGCAGCTCCCCCCGAGCGGGGAAAGAGACCCAGTACTTC
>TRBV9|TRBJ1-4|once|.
CASSVAPSGWEKLFF
TGTGCCAGCAGCGTAGCTCCGAGCGGGTGGGAAAAACTGTTTTTT
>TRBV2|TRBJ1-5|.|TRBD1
CASSEPYRGDQPQHF
TGTGCCAGCAGTGAACCTTACAGGGGGGATCAGCCCCAGCATTTT
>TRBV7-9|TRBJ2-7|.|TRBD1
CASSPTGVYEQYF
TGTGCCAGCAGCCCCACAGGGGTCTACGAGCAGTACTTC
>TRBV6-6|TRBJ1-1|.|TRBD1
CASSLPPGQGTEAFF
TGTGCCAGCAGTTTACCCCCGGGACAGGGAACTGAAGCTTTCTTT
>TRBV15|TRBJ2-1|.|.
CATSRVGGSYNEQFF
TGTGCCACCAGCAGAGTGGGGGGCTCCTACAATGAGCAGTTCTTC
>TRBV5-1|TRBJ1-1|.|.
CASSLGAGRLSTEAFF
TGCGCCAGCAGCCTGGGAGCCGGCAGGCTAAGTACTGAAGCTTTCTTT
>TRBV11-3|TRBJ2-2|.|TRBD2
CASSLDQGTGGGNTGELFF
TGTGCCAGCAGCTTAGATCAGGGAACGGGGGGGGGAAACACCGGGGAGCTGTTTTTT
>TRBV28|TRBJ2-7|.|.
CASSFAVYEQYF
TGTGCCAGCAGTTTTGCAGTCTACGAGCAGTACTTC
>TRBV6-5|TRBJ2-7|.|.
CASSGVTAYEQYF
TGTGCCAGCAGCGGGGTTACAGCATACGAGCAGTACTTC
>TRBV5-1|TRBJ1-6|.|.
CASSMRHLRNSPLHF
TGCGCCAGCAGCATGCGACACCTAAGGAACTCACCCCTCCACTTT
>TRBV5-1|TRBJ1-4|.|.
CASSLDASGLGKLFF
TGCGCCAGCAGCTTGGATGCGTCAGGGCTAGGAAAACTGTTTTTT
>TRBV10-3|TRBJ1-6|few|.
CAISDFGANNSPLHF
TGTGCCATCAGTGATTTCGGAGCAAATAATTCACCCCTCCACTTT
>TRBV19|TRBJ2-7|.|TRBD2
CASSITSGETYEQYF
TGTGCCAGTAGTATCACTAGCGGGGAGACCTACGAGCAGTACTTC
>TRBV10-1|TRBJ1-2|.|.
CASSSTAYGYTF
TGCGCCAGCAGTTCGACAGCCTATGGCTACACCTTC
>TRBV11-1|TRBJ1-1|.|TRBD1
CASSLDLGQGGTEAFF
TGTGCCAGCAGCTTAGATCTGGGACAGGGGGGTACTGAAGCTTTCTTT
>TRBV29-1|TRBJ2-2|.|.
CSVVLETGELFF
TGCAGCGTTGTTTTAGAGACCGGGGAGCTGTTTTTT
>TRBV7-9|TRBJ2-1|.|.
CASSGGIGNEQFF
TGTGCCAGCAGTGGGGGCATCGGGAATGAGCAGTTCTTC
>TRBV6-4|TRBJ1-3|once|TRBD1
CASRPDRGEGNTIYF
TGTGCCAGCAGACCCGACAGGGGTGAAGGAAACACCATATATTTT
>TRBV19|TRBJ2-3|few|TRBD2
CASSSSGTTDTQYF
TGTGCCAGTAGCTCTAGCGGGACGACAGATACGCAGTATTTT
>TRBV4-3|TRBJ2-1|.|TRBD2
CASSQGVAGAFQINNEQFF
TGCGCCAGCAGCCAAGGGGTAGCGGGGGCCTTCCAAATAAACAATGAGCAGTTCTTC
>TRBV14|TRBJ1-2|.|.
CASSHRGPGNYGYTF
TGTGCCAGCAGCCATAGAGGTCCAGGGAACTATGGCTACACCTTC
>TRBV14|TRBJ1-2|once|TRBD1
CASSQEKLGTGASYGYTF
TGTGCCAGCAGCCAAGAAAAATTGGGGACAGGGGCCTCCTATGGCTACACCTTC
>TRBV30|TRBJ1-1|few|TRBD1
CAWSGGGRGLNTEAFF
TGTGCCTGGAGTGGAGGGGGCAGGGGCTTGAACACTGAAGCTTTCTTT